Listed below are T cell receptor beta chains from one sample, sequenced in a study of shared clonotypes between healthy human individuals. Repertoires were generated with immunoSEQ multiplex PCR, while TCRdb's copy carries only in-frame clones and drops some. This table has just over 2,000,000 clones, about 95% appearing once. What was sequenced was naive CD8+ T cells sorted from blood. The receptor source for this set is a man aged 18-30 years in good health. Both conserved end residues are part of each CDR3. The D gene is left open where the match is weak. Rows give clone size only sometimes, using once, few, many, or a class for an expanded clone.

D gene: .
J gene: TRBJ2-3
V gene: TRBV15
clone size: .
CDR3 DNA: TGTGCCACCACCCTACCGGGGGCAGATACGCAGTATTTT
CDR3 protein: CATTLPGADTQYF

D gene: .
J gene: TRBJ2-7
V gene: TRBV4-1
clone size: .
CDR3 DNA: TGCGCCAGCAGCCAAGATCCATTCTCCTACGAGCAGTACTTC
CDR3 protein: CASSQDPFSYEQYF

D gene: .
J gene: TRBJ2-7
V gene: TRBV5-1
clone size: .
CDR3 DNA: TGCGCCAGCAGCTTGGCAGGGACTTCTTCCTACGAGCAGTACTTC
CDR3 protein: CASSLAGTSSYEQYF

D gene: .
J gene: TRBJ2-1
V gene: TRBV19
clone size: .
CDR3 DNA: TGTGCCAGTAGTATAAGGGGAGTCTACAATGAGCAGTTCTTC
CDR3 protein: CASSIRGVYNEQFF

D gene: .
J gene: TRBJ1-1
V gene: TRBV6-6
clone size: .
CDR3 DNA: TGTGCCAGCAGTGCTGGGGGGTACACTGAAGCTTTCTTT
CDR3 protein: CASSAGGYTEAFF

D gene: TRBD1
J gene: TRBJ2-7
V gene: TRBV7-6
clone size: once
CDR3 DNA: TGTGCCAGCAGCCCCTTACCGGGACAGGGTGGACTAGTTCACGAGCAGTACTTC
CDR3 protein: CASSPLPGQGGLVHEQYF

D gene: .
J gene: TRBJ1-1
V gene: TRBV28
clone size: .
CDR3 DNA: TGTGCCAGCAGTTATAACAGAGAAGCTTTCTTT
CDR3 protein: CASSYNREAFF

D gene: TRBD1
J gene: TRBJ2-7
V gene: TRBV4-1
clone size: .
CDR3 DNA: TGCGCCAGCAGCCAACGGACAGGGCCCTGGGAGCAGTACTTC
CDR3 protein: CASSQRTGPWEQYF

D gene: .
J gene: TRBJ1-2
V gene: TRBV19
clone size: .
CDR3 DNA: TGTGCCAGTAGTTCCGGGCCAAACCTGGGGGGCTACACCTTC
CDR3 protein: CASSSGPNLGGYTF

D gene: .
J gene: TRBJ1-1
V gene: TRBV10-3
clone size: .
CDR3 DNA: TGTGCCTCCGAGGGGAACACTGAAGCTTTCTTT
CDR3 protein: CASEGNTEAFF

D gene: TRBD1
J gene: TRBJ1-6
V gene: TRBV29-1
clone size: .
CDR3 DNA: TGCAGCGCCGGGACAGGGGACTATAATTCACCCCTCCACTTT
CDR3 protein: CSAGTGDYNSPLHF

D gene: TRBD1
J gene: TRBJ2-2
V gene: TRBV5-1
clone size: .
CDR3 DNA: TGCGCCAGCAGCTTGCCACCGGGACAGGGGCCCACCGGGGAGCTGTTTTTT
CDR3 protein: CASSLPPGQGPTGELFF

D gene: .
J gene: TRBJ2-5
V gene: TRBV29-1
clone size: .
CDR3 DNA: TGCAGCGTTGAAAGGCGGTCAGCACAAGAGACCCAGTACTTC
CDR3 protein: CSVERRSAQETQYF

D gene: .
J gene: TRBJ2-7
V gene: TRBV13
clone size: .
CDR3 DNA: TGTGCCAGCTCCAATGGGAATATCGACGAGCAGTACTTC
CDR3 protein: CASSNGNIDEQYF

D gene: .
J gene: TRBJ2-7
V gene: TRBV13
clone size: few
CDR3 DNA: TGTGCCAGCAGCTTAGGTCGTGGGGAATCCGAGCAGTACTTC
CDR3 protein: CASSLGRGESEQYF

D gene: .
J gene: TRBJ2-1
V gene: TRBV11-3
clone size: .
CDR3 DNA: TGTGCCAGCAGCTTACCGGGGGCGTTTAATGAGCAGTTCTTC
CDR3 protein: CASSLPGAFNEQFF

D gene: .
J gene: TRBJ2-7
V gene: TRBV30
clone size: .
CDR3 DNA: TGTGCCTGGGGCTCCTACGAGCAGTACTTC
CDR3 protein: CAWGSYEQYF

D gene: TRBD2
J gene: TRBJ2-2
V gene: TRBV6-1
clone size: .
CDR3 DNA: TGTGCCAGCAGTGAACTCGCGGGAGTCTCCGGGGAGCTGTTTTTT
CDR3 protein: CASSELAGVSGELFF

D gene: .
J gene: TRBJ2-2
V gene: TRBV27
clone size: .
CDR3 DNA: TGTGCCAGCAGTTTCTCCAGGGGGGCGAACGGGGAGCTGTTTTTT
CDR3 protein: CASSFSRGANGELFF

D gene: .
J gene: TRBJ1-2
V gene: TRBV13
clone size: .
CDR3 DNA: TGTGCCAGCAGCTTCTATGACTACTATGGCTACACCTTC
CDR3 protein: CASSFYDYYGYTF

D gene: .
J gene: TRBJ1-5
V gene: TRBV2
clone size: .
CDR3 DNA: TGTGCCAGCAGTGGGGAGGGTGCTCAGCCCCAGCATTTT
CDR3 protein: CASSGEGAQPQHF

D gene: .
J gene: TRBJ1-1
V gene: TRBV6-5
clone size: .
CDR3 DNA: TGTGCCAGCAGGGCTACATGGGGGCTTGACACTGAAGCTTTCTTT
CDR3 protein: CASRATWGLDTEAFF

D gene: .
J gene: TRBJ1-5
V gene: TRBV5-1
clone size: .
CDR3 DNA: TGCGCCAGCAGCTTGGATGGAGGGAATCAGCCCCAGCATTTT
CDR3 protein: CASSLDGGNQPQHF

D gene: .
J gene: TRBJ1-3
V gene: TRBV28
clone size: .
CDR3 DNA: TGTGCCAGCAGTTTCGCATCTGGAAACACCATATATTTT
CDR3 protein: CASSFASGNTIYF

D gene: .
J gene: TRBJ2-7
V gene: TRBV6-5
clone size: .
CDR3 DNA: TGTGCCAGCAGTCCCCTCTTGGGGGTAGGGGAGCAGTACTTC
CDR3 protein: CASSPLLGVGEQYF

D gene: TRBD1
J gene: TRBJ2-7
V gene: TRBV29-1
clone size: .
CDR3 DNA: TGCAGCGTTCTAAGTAGGGACAGCTACGAGCAGTACTTC
CDR3 protein: CSVLSRDSYEQYF

D gene: TRBD1
J gene: TRBJ2-1
V gene: TRBV7-9
clone size: .
CDR3 DNA: TGTGCCAGCAGCTTAGCGGGGACAGGGGTGGGTAATGAGCAGTTCTTC
CDR3 protein: CASSLAGTGVGNEQFF

D gene: .
J gene: TRBJ1-5
V gene: TRBV18
clone size: few
CDR3 DNA: TGTGCCAGCTCACCAGGGGGTCAGCCCCAGCATTTT
CDR3 protein: CASSPGGQPQHF

D gene: TRBD1
J gene: TRBJ1-6
V gene: TRBV6-5
clone size: .
CDR3 DNA: TGTGCCAGCAGTTACGGGACAGGGCAGAATTCACCCCTCCACTTT
CDR3 protein: CASSYGTGQNSPLHF

D gene: .
J gene: TRBJ1-2
V gene: TRBV6-6
clone size: .
CDR3 DNA: TGTGCCAGCAGTTACTCATCCCTAGACTATGGCTACACCTTC
CDR3 protein: CASSYSSLDYGYTF

D gene: .
J gene: TRBJ2-5
V gene: TRBV7-6
clone size: .
CDR3 DNA: TGTGCCAGCAGCTTACATCTAGAAGAGACCCAGTACTTC
CDR3 protein: CASSLHLEETQYF

D gene: TRBD1
J gene: TRBJ1-5
V gene: TRBV27
clone size: .
CDR3 DNA: TGTGCCAGCAGTCCGGGACAGGGATTATATAGCAATCAGCCCCAGCATTTT
CDR3 protein: CASSPGQGLYSNQPQHF

D gene: .
J gene: TRBJ2-7
V gene: TRBV5-1
clone size: .
CDR3 DNA: TGCGCCAGCAGCCTTACAGGGTCCGACGAGCAGTACTTC
CDR3 protein: CASSLTGSDEQYF